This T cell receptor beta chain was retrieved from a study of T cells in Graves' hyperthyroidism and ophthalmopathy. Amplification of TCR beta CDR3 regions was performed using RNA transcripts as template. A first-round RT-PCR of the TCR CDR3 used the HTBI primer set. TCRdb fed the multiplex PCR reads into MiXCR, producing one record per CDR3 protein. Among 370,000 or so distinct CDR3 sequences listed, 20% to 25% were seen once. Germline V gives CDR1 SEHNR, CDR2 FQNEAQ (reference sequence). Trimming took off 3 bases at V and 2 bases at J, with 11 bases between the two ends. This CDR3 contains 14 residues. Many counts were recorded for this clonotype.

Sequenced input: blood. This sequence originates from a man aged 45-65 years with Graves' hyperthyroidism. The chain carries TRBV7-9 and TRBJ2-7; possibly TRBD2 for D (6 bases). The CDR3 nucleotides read TGTGCCAGCAGCTTGGGTAGCGGACCCTACGAGCAGTACTTC. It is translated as CASSLGSGPYEQYF.